One and the same sample provided the 26 T cell receptor beta chains below, sequenced in a study of radiation and T cells in renal cell carcinoma. Profiled with immunoSEQ multiplex PCR; TCRdb holds only in-frame clones, not every one. This table has some 16,000 clones, about 56% appearing once. Treatment noted: treatment-naive control, cytoreductive nephrectomy. This sample comprised tumor tissue, obtained from a patient whose treatment was nephrectomy without radiotherapy. These receptors were taken from a man aged 45-65 years with renal cell carcinoma.

V gene TRBV5-8 combines with J gene TRBJ2-1; D ambiguous. CDR1 and CDR2 from the germline V gene are SGHTS and YDEGEE. V lost 0 bases and J 7 bases, leaving 17 bases between the germline ends. The CDR3 length is 16 residues. CDR3 sequence (DNA): TGTGCCAGCAGCTTGGCCGTAGGGTTAGGTAGGAATGAGCAGTTCTTC. Residues: CASSLAVGLGRNEQFF. Full variable domain (missing parts from reference TRBV5-8 and TRBJ2-1): EAGVTQSPTHLIKTRGQQATLRCSPISGHTSVYWYQQALGLGLQFLLWYDEGEERNRGNFPPRFSGRQFPNYSSELNVNALELEDSALYLCASSLAVGLGRNEQFFGPGTRLTVL.

This sequence joins TRBV7-8 and TRBJ2-1; maybe TRBD2 (6 bases). V was clipped by 1 base and J by 5 bases, with 15 bases between them. Germline values: CDR1 SGHVS, CDR2 FQNEAQ. This CDR3 spans 16 amino acids. CDR3: CASSLGRGRLNNEQFF. Here the CDR3 DNA reads TGTGCCAGCAGCTTAGGCCGGGGGAGATTAAACAATGAGCAGTTCTTC. The full variable domain, in which reference TRBV7-8 and TRBJ2-1 provide the parts outside the CDR3, is GAGVSQSPRYKVAKRGQDVALRCDPISGHVSLFWYQQALGQGPEFLTYFQNEAQLDKSGLPSDRFFAERPEGSVSTLKIQRTQQEDSAVYLCASSLGRGRLNNEQFFGPGTRLTVL.

This chain joins TRBV29-1 and TRBJ2-2; maybe TRBD1 (6 bases). The V end lost 4 bases, the J end lost 1 base, and 7 bases lay between the germline ends. The V gene's germline CDR1 is SQVTM and CDR2 ANQGSEA. The CDR3 extends over 13 amino acids. As DNA, the CDR3 is TGCAGCGTTGCCAGGGGGAACACCGGGGAGCTGTTTTTT. Translated: CSVARGNTGELFF.

Notes on this clone: A much larger clone lies one base from this, so it may be a read error. The chain links TRBV11-1 to TRBJ2-3; tentative D call: TRBD1 (6 bases). The CDR3 runs 15 residues. V was trimmed by 2 bases and J by 4 bases, leaving 13 bases between them. Germline V gene lookup returns CDR1 SGHAT and CDR2 FQDESV (reference sequence). The CDR3 loop is CASSLWTESADTQYF. CDR3 in DNA: TGTGCCAGCAGCTTATGGACAGAGTCGGCAGATACGCAGTATTTT.

The chain joins TRBV29-1 to TRBJ2-2, with D uncertain. Germline V gene data show CDR1 as SQVTM and CDR2 as ANQGSEA. CDR3 length equals 12 residues. The ends were cut back, 2 bases at V and 3 bases at J, with 4 bases in the middle. DNA of the CDR3: TGCAGCGTTGAAAGAGACACCGGGGAGCTGTTTTTT. Its protein product is CSVERDTGELFF.

The chain recombines TRBV9 with TRBJ2-2, with D tentatively TRBD2 (6 bases). The CDR3 runs to 17 residues. V lost 0 bases, J lost 0 bases, and 12 bases lay in between. Looked up from germline, CDR1 is SGDLS and CDR2 is YYNGEE. The CDR3 region has the DNA TGTGCCAGCAGCGTAGATGAACTAGCAGCGAACACCGGGGAGCTGTTTTTT. Protein product: CASSVDELAANTGELFF.

The chain is built from TRBV4-1 and TRBJ2-2; 10 bases line up with TRBD2. This CDR3 spans 15 amino acids. CDR1 and CDR2 (germline): MGHRA, YSYEKL. V lost 4 bases to trimming and J lost 5 bases; unmatched junction nucleotides: 4. CDR3 nucleotides: TGCGCCAGCAGCCCAGGACTAGCGGTAACCGGGGAGCTGTTTTTT. It is translated as CASSPGLAVTGELFF.

This clone appeared a few times. The chain employs TRBV27 and TRBJ2-2; D is ambiguous. Trimming pared 5 bases from V and 0 bases from J, leaving 13 bases between. CDR1 and CDR2 (germline): MNHEY, SMNVEV (reference sequence). CDR3 size: 16 residues. The CDR3 region has the DNA TGTGCCAGCAGTCCGAACAGCAACACGAACACCGGGGAGCTGTTTTTT. Its protein product is CASSPNSNTNTGELFF.

The rearrangement uses TRBV7-2 and TRBJ2-7, with 8 bases matching TRBD2. V lost 3 bases and J lost 6; bases outside the gene matches: 4. The CDR3 contains 13 residues. The germline V gene encodes CDR1 SGHTA and CDR2 FQGNSA. CDR3 residues: CASSFGGGPEQYF. The DNA for the CDR3 is TGTGCCAGCAGCTTCGGCGGGGGGCCCGAGCAGTACTTC.

Details on this clone: One junction end does not reproduce the germline sequence, and a read error may be involved. The chain is built from TRBV5-1 and TRBJ2-7; TRBD1 might be the D (7 bases). This CDR3 has 15 amino acids. The germline V gene has CDR1 SGHRS and CDR2 YFSETQ. CDR3 residues: CASSLIRGASYEQYF. DNA for the CDR3: TGTGCCAGCAGCTTGATCAGGGGGGCCTCCTACGAGCAGTACTTC.

The chain combines TRBV28 with TRBJ1-5, with 7 positions matching TRBD1. V lost 4 bases and J lost 4; bases outside the gene matches: 4. Per the germline V gene, CDR1 is MDHEN and CDR2 is SYDVKM. This CDR3 is built from 14 residues. The CDR3 region is CASSYRGRNQPQHF. The DNA of the CDR3 is TGTGCCAGCAGTTACAGGGGAAGGAATCAGCCCCAGCATTTT.

In this sample, this clone turned up a few times. This chain uses TRBV30 with TRBJ2-5; D may match TRBD1 or TRBD2 (5 bases each). Germline CDR1 is GTSNPN and CDR2 is SVGIG (reference sequence). V was clipped by 4 bases and J by 4 bases, with 19 bases between them. The CDR3 consists of 15 residues. The CDR3 loop is CAWTQFSGAGETQYF. CDR3 bases: TGTGCCTGGACCCAATTCTCCGGGGCCGGAGAGACCCAGTACTTC.

The chain links TRBV7-2 to TRBJ2-3; D is uncertain. Germline V gene lookup returns CDR1 SGHTA and CDR2 FQGNSA. The CDR3 is 12 amino acids. Trimming cost V 3 bases and J 5 bases, with 6 bases left between them. The CDR3 DNA follows: TGTGCCAGCAGCTTGAGCGAAGATACGCAGTATTTT. Translating gives CASSLSEDTQYF.

The V call is TRBV14, the J call TRBJ1-2; D unclear. Germline CDR1 SGHDN, CDR2 FVKESK. V lost 3 bases to trimming and J lost 7 bases, with 15 bases between them. This CDR3 region has 14 residues. The CDR3 nucleotides read TGTGCCAGCAGCCAGGGAACGGGTTTCGGTGGCTACACCTTC. The encoded protein is CASSQGTGFGGYTF.

This chain uses TRBV7-2 with TRBJ2-5; 8 nucleotides agree with TRBD1. CDR1 is SGHTA and CDR2 is FQGNSA in the germline V gene. Unmatched junction bases numbered 10, after V lost 5 bases and J lost 5 bases. The CDR3 has 15 residues. The CDR3 reads CASSPRGQEGETQYF. In DNA form, the CDR3 reads TGTGCCAGCAGCCCCCGGGGACAGGAGGGCGAGACCCAGTACTTC.

A remark on this clone: One end of the junction is discordant with germline, which a read error may explain. V usage is TRBV5-4 and J usage is TRBJ2-1, with 12 bases aligning to TRBD2. The CDR3 extends over 15 amino acids. Germline V gives CDR1 SGHNT, CDR2 YYREEE (reference sequence). DNA of the CDR3: TGTGCCAGCAGTCGACTAGCGGGGGCCTACAATGGGCAGTTCTTC. This sequence encodes CASSRLAGAYNGQFF.

In DNA, the CDR3 is TGCGCCAGCAGCTTGGGACAGCCCCAGCATTTT. It translates to CASSLGQPQHF. The chain uses TRBV5-1 and TRBJ1-5; D not resolved. Trimming removed 0 bases from V and 7 bases from J, with 2 bases in between. CDR1 and CDR2 (germline): SGHRS, YFSETQ. CDR3 length equals 11 residues.

The table lists this clone with a few counts. The chain employs TRBV2 and TRBJ1-1, with TRBD1 matching 9 bases. The CDR3 runs to 13 residues. Germline CDR1 and CDR2: SNHLY and FYNNEI. Trimming cost V 1 base and J 8 bases; bases outside gene matches: 2. The CDR3 region has the DNA TGTGCCAGCAGTGAAGGGGACAGGGAAGAAGCTTTCTTT. It yields the protein CASSEGDREEAFF.

This clone was observed a handful of times. CDR3 DNA sequence: TGTGCCAGTAGTATGGGACTAGCGGGTGTATCGTACAATGAGCAGTTCTTC. This encodes CASSMGLAGVSYNEQFF. V usage is TRBV19 and J usage is TRBJ2-1; 12 bases map to TRBD2. The CDR3 contains 17 residues. From germline, CDR1 is LNHDA and CDR2 SQIVND (reference sequence). Germline trimming cut 3 bases from V and 4 bases from J; bases unmatched to any gene: 7.

This chain joins TRBV7-9 and TRBJ2-3, with a possible D match to TRBD2 (5 bases). V was pared by 2 bases and J by 1 base, with 16 bases between. CDR3 length: 17 amino acids. From germline, CDR1 is SEHNR and CDR2 FQNEAQ (reference sequence). The CDR3 loop is CASSLSPIRGGTDTQYF. DNA of the CDR3: TGTGCCAGCAGCTTAAGTCCAATCCGGGGAGGCACAGATACGCAGTATTTT.

The V gene is TRBV10-1, the J gene TRBJ1-1; D uncertain. V was trimmed by 2 bases and J by 3 bases, leaving 7 bases between them. Looked up from germline, CDR1 is WNHNN and CDR2 is SYGVQD (reference sequence). The CDR3 covers 13 residues. The CDR3 loop reads CASSEVCDTEAFF. CDR3 DNA sequence: TGCGCCAGCAGTGAGGTCTGTGACACTGAAGCTTTCTTT.

The chain carries TRBV10-3 and TRBJ1-5; no reliable D call. The CDR3 contains 13 residues. V was trimmed by 0 bases and J by 6 bases, leaving 6 bases between them. CDR1 and CDR2 (germline): ENHRY, SYGVKD. CDR3 amino acids: CAISESNPQPQHF. The CDR3 coding sequence is TGTGCCATCAGTGAGTCGAATCCTCAGCCCCAGCATTTT.

By proportion, this clone is medium-sized (0.01 to 0.1%). The chain carries TRBV18 and TRBJ2-1, with TRBD2 matching over 10 bases. The V segment lost 2 bases and the J segment 7 bases; nucleotides outside the gene matches: 11. The CDR3 runs to 17 residues. CDR1 KGHSH and CDR2 LQKENI come from the germline V gene. CDR3 in DNA: TGTGCCAGCTCACCAAAGAGATCTAGCGGGAGAAGTAATGAGCAGTTCTTC. This translates into CASSPKRSSGRSNEQFF.

The genes are TRBV29-1 and TRBJ2-1; TRBD2 might be the D (5 bases). The V end lost 6 bases, the J end lost 1 base, and 10 bases lay between the germline ends. Germline values: CDR1 SQVTM, CDR2 ANQGSEA. The CDR3 loop spans 13 amino acids. The chain's CDR3 is CSVRRESYNEQFF. The CDR3 DNA reads as TGCAGCGTGAGACGGGAATCCTACAATGAGCAGTTCTTC.

The CDR3 loop is CASSLERGDYEQYF. The CDR3 nucleotides read TGTGCCAGCAGCTTGGAGCGGGGAGACTACGAGCAGTACTTC. This chain uses TRBV5-4 with TRBJ2-7, with TRBD2 identical over 7 bases. Trimming at V came to 0 bases and at J to 3 bases, leaving 3 bases not matched to a gene. Germline assignment: CDR1 SGHNT and CDR2 YYREEE (reference sequence). This CDR3 is 14 amino acids long.

V and J are TRBV7-8 and TRBJ1-6, with D uncertain. Trimming took off 4 bases at V and 7 bases at J, with 11 bases between the two ends. The CDR3 spans 14 residues. Germline V gene sequence: CDR1 SGHVS, CDR2 FQNEAQ. CDR3 bases: TGTGCCAGCAGCTATAGGTTGGGAAATTCACCCCTCCACTTT. Its protein is CASSYRLGNSPLHF.